Below, 30 T cell receptor beta chains from the same sample are listed, as sequenced in a study of T-cell reconstitution after alpha-beta-depleted transplantation in children. Using unique molecular identifiers, the investigators prepared the TCRbeta library. MiXCR, run by TCRdb on the PCR reads, gives a single entry per CDR3 protein. The sample holds 450,000 to 600,000 distinct CDR3 sequences, roughly a tenth seen once. The sequenced sample was PBMCs, obtained before TCRalphabeta/CD19-depleted stem cell transplant. These receptors all come from a child aged 2-9 years with inherited bone marrow failure, due to receive a stem cell transplant.

This rearrangement joins TRBV20-1 to TRBJ2-3, with 10 positions matching TRBD2. The CDR3 runs 17 residues. CDR1 DFQATT and CDR2 SNEGSKA come from the germline V gene (reference sequence). Trimming removed 4 bases from V and 4 bases from J; junction bases left unmatched: 14. CDR3 in amino acids: CSATQREGLIGADTQYF. The CDR3 DNA follows: TGCAGTGCTACCCAGCGGGAGGGCCTTATTGGGGCAGATACGCAGTATTTT.

This clonotype came up many times. CDR3 sequence: CASREGSRGNSPLHF. CDR3 coding DNA: TGTGCCAGCAGAGAAGGGTCTCGGGGTAATTCACCCCTCCACTTT. V usage is TRBV28 and J usage is TRBJ1-6, with unresolved D. Germline CDR1 reads MDHEN; CDR2 reads SYDVKM. The CDR3 is made up of 15 amino acids. V was pared by 6 bases and J by 6 bases, with 15 bases between.

The table lists this clonotype with many counts. The V gene is TRBV12-3 or TRBV12-4, the J gene TRBJ2-2; TRBD2 matches 15 bases. Germline trimming cut 6 bases from V and 6 bases from J; bases unmatched to any gene: 8. This CDR3 is 17 amino acids long. The CDR3, as DNA: TGTGCCAGCAGACCAGGTGGACTAGCGGGAGGGTCCGGGGAGCTGTTTTTT. It specifies CASRPGGLAGGSGELFF.

The chain is built from TRBV7-6 and TRBJ2-3; 7 bases map to TRBD2. Looked up from germline, CDR1 is SGHVS and CDR2 is FNYEAQ. V lost 5 bases to trimming and J lost 0 bases; unmatched junction nucleotides: 14. The CDR3 totals 18 residues. The CDR3 here is CASSLWAGPGLSTDTQYF. The DNA of the CDR3 is TGTGCCAGCAGCCTGTGGGCGGGGCCGGGACTAAGCACAGATACGCAGTATTTT.

This clonotype was counted many times. The genes are TRBV15 and TRBJ1-1, with 7 bases identical to TRBD1. The trim removed 8 bases at V and 3 bases at J, leaving 18 bases unmatched. Germline values: CDR1 LNHNV, CDR2 YYDKDF (reference sequence). This CDR3 has 17 amino acids. CDR3 protein: CATCIRTGGDLDTEAFF. The DNA for the CDR3 is TGTGCCACCTGCATCCGGACAGGTGGGGATCTCGACACTGAAGCTTTCTTT. The variable domain in full, completed from reference TRBV15 and TRBJ1-1, reads DAMVIQNPRYQVTQFGKPVTLSCSQTLNHNVMYWYQQKSSQAPKLLFHYYDKDFNNEADTPDNFQSRRPNTSFCFLDIRSPGLGDTAMYLCATCIRTGGDLDTEAFFGQGTRLTVV.

This clonotype was counted at least ten times. This chain connects TRBV20-1 to TRBJ2-7; 9 bases are a match to TRBD2. The J segment lost 3 bases and the V segment lost 0 bases, leaving 9 bases of the junction unmatched. In germline, CDR1 is DFQATT, CDR2 SNEGSKA (reference sequence). There are 16 residues in the CDR3. The CDR3 loop reads CSARDRGGAGGYEQYF. Written as DNA, the CDR3 is TGCAGTGCTAGAGATCGGGGAGGAGCGGGAGGCTACGAGCAGTACTTC.

This clonotype has a count of ten or more. The rearrangement joins TRBV28 to TRBJ1-5; 9 bases agree with TRBD1. The junction had 7 bases not matched to a gene; V was cut back by 6 bases and J by 4 bases. The CDR3 runs to 15 residues. CDR1 is MDHEN, CDR2 SYDVKM, per germline. CDR3 DNA: TGTGCCAGCAGACCCCCGGGACAGGGAAATCAGCCCCAGCATTTT. Protein sequence: CASRPPGQGNQPQHF.

This clonotype was seen ten or more times. V usage is TRBV7-2 and J usage is TRBJ1-2, with 10 bases matching TRBD1. After removal of 1 base from V and 4 bases from J, the junction contained 9 bases not matched to a gene. The CDR3 contains 17 residues. In germline, CDR1 is SGHTA, CDR2 FQGNSA. Here the CDR3 reads CASSLGAGTGVPYGYTF. CDR3 nucleotides: TGTGCCAGCAGCTTAGGGGCCGGGACAGGGGTCCCCTATGGCTACACCTTC.

This clonotype was recorded many times. V usage is TRBV15 and J usage is TRBJ1-1; unclear D gene. Trimming shortened V by 4 bases and J by 8 bases, and 8 bases separated the two germline ends. The CDR3 length is 11 residues. CDR1 and CDR2 (germline): LNHNV, YYDKDF (reference sequence). The CDR3 sequence is CATSNLGEAFF. Written as DNA, the CDR3 is TGTGCCACCAGCAATCTCGGAGAAGCTTTCTTT.

This clonotype turned up a few times. The chain links TRBV19 to TRBJ2-2, with 7 bases identical to TRBD2. The length of the CDR3 is 17 residues. CDR1 is LNHDA and CDR2 is SQIVND in the germline V gene (reference sequence). J lost 5 bases, V lost 5 bases, and 14 bases had no gene match. DNA of the CDR3: TGTGCCAGTAGTCCCCATGCGGGCGGGAGTAGTACCGGGGAGCTGTTTTTT. Encoded protein: CASSPHAGGSSTGELFF.

This clonotype was counted ten times or more. The chain uses TRBV6-5 and TRBJ2-4, with D possibly matching TRBD2 (7 bases). The CDR3 has 15 amino acids. V lost 3 bases and J lost 7, with 16 bases in between. Germline V lookup: CDR1 MNHEY, CDR2 SVGAGI. The CDR3 DNA reads as TGTGCCAGCAGTTATGGGACGACGGGGGGCAACATTCAGTACTTC. This gives the protein CASSYGTTGGNIQYF.

This clonotype came up a few times. This rearrangement joins TRBV7-8 to TRBJ1-4, with D unresolved. V shed 3 bases and J shed 0 bases, with 11 bases lying between them. Germline V gene data show CDR1 as SGHVS and CDR2 as FQNEAQ. The CDR3 has 16 amino acids. The CDR3 sequence: CASSFRTDATNEKLFF. DNA of the CDR3: TGTGCCAGCAGCTTTCGGACGGATGCAACTAATGAAAAACTGTTTTTT.

The sample holds many counts of this clonotype. This rearrangement joins TRBV25-1 to TRBJ2-5, with D unclear. V dropped 2 bases and J dropped 1 base, with 5 bases sitting between them. Germline CDR1 and CDR2: MGHDK and SYGVNS. The CDR3 covers 13 residues. CDR3 in amino acids: CASSETVQETQYF. CDR3 coding DNA: TGTGCCAGCAGTGAAACAGTCCAAGAGACCCAGTACTTC.

By its share, this clonotype is medium-sized. The chain recombines TRBV12-3 or TRBV12-4 with TRBJ1-1, with 7 bases matching TRBD1. V was pared by 6 bases and J by 0 bases, with 10 bases of the junction left unmatched. This CDR3 region has 16 residues. CDR3 residues: CASRIRQGPLNTEAFF. The CDR3 DNA reads TGTGCCAGCAGAATCAGACAGGGCCCATTGAACACTGAAGCTTTCTTT.

A word on this clonotype: It may be a read error: a sequence one base away is much more abundant. The chain couples TRBV5-1 to TRBJ2-7; perhaps D is TRBD1 or TRBD2 (5 bases each). This CDR3 is 17 amino acids long. Per germline, CDR1 SGHRS and CDR2 YFSETQ. Trimming pared 2 bases from V and 9 bases from J, leaving 27 bases between. The CDR3 DNA follows: TGCGCCAGCAGCTTATTGGTTGCCGCTGAAACGGGGCACGGGCAGTACTTC. Protein sequence: CASSLLVAAETGHGQYF. The full variable domain, completed using reference TRBV5-1 and TRBJ2-7, is KAGVTQTPRYLIKTRGQQVTLSCSPISGHRSVSWYQQTPGQGLQFLFEYFSETQRNKGNFPGRFSGRQFSNSRSEMNVSTLELGDSALYLCASSLLVAAETGHGQYFGPGTRLTVT.

This clonotype appeared many times. This chain connects TRBV10-3 to TRBJ2-3, with TRBD2 matching 11 bases. The V and J ends lost 4 bases and 2 bases, in that order; junction bases with no gene match: 2. The CDR3 sequence is 15 residues long. Looked up from germline, CDR1 is ENHRY and CDR2 is SYGVKD. CDR3 in DNA: TGTGCCATCAGTGGACTAGCGGGATCCACAGATACGCAGTATTTT. Translating gives CAISGLAGSTDTQYF.

This clonotype was detected ten times or more. J is TRBJ1-1 and V is TRBV5-1, with 8 bases fitting TRBD1. This CDR3 is built from 15 residues. V gave up 4 bases and J gave up 1 base; unmatched junction bases: 6. The germline V gene encodes CDR1 SGHRS and CDR2 YFSETQ. The CDR3 loop is CASSSQGAQNTEAFF. CDR3 DNA: TGCGCCAGCAGCAGCCAGGGGGCACAGAACACTGAAGCTTTCTTT.

This clonotype was found many times. The rearrangement links TRBV4-2 to TRBJ2-3, with 8 bases fitting TRBD2. Germline V gene lookup returns CDR1 LGHNA and CDR2 YNFKEQ. V dropped 0 bases and J dropped 7; count of bases not matched to a gene: 15. The CDR3 consists of 18 residues. The CDR3 nucleotides are TGTGCCAGCAGCCAAGATCTGGCGGGAGGACCCCGCCCCAATACGCAGTATTTT. Translation: CASSQDLAGGPRPNTQYF.

This clonotype was recorded a few times. V gene TRBV11-2 combines with J gene TRBJ1-1; D might be TRBD1 (6 bases). V was shortened by 5 bases and J by 1 base, with 14 bases between the two germline ends. Germline CDR1 and CDR2: SGHAT and FQNNGV. CDR3 length: 15 residues. The CDR3 bases are TGTGCCAGCAGCCCGCCGGGACATAAGAACACTGAAGCTTTCTTT. Translation: CASSPPGHKNTEAFF.

This clonotype has at least ten counts. In DNA form, the CDR3 reads TGTGCCAGCAGTCTCCAACTAGCCTTCGGTCCCGGGGAGCTGTTTTTT. It codes for CASSLQLAFGPGELFF. The chain recombines TRBV27 with TRBJ2-2, with D possibly TRBD2 on 6 matching bases. Trimming cost V 5 bases and J 6 bases, with 19 bases left between them. This CDR3 region has 16 residues. Looked up from germline, CDR1 is MNHEY and CDR2 is SMNVEV (reference sequence).

This clonotype was seen a few times. Here the CDR3 DNA reads TGTGCCAGCAGTTGGGGAACTCCCGGGACCCAGTACTTC. It specifies CASSWGTPGTQYF. J is TRBJ2-5 and V is TRBV6-5; D is ambiguous. Per germline, CDR1 MNHEY and CDR2 SVGAGI. V lost 4 bases and J 7 bases, leaving 13 bases between the germline ends. This CDR3 is 13 amino acids long.

The sample holds many counts of this clonotype. The chain employs TRBV5-6 and TRBJ1-5; D is unresolved. CDR1 is SGHDT, CDR2 YYEEEE, per germline. The ends were cut back, 4 bases at V and 7 bases at J, with 12 bases in the middle. The CDR3 totals 13 residues. CDR3 residues: CASSPGFGQPQHF. The CDR3 DNA reads TGTGCCAGCAGCCCCGGTTTTGGGCAGCCCCAGCATTTT.

Ten or more counts support this clonotype. The chain couples TRBV29-1 to TRBJ1-5; D may be TRBD1 (5 bases). The germline gives CDR1 SQVTM, CDR2 ANQGSEA. The V gene lost 4 bases and the J gene lost 0 bases, with 10 bases spanning the gap. This CDR3 is 14 amino acids long. The CDR3 DNA reads as TGCAGCGTTGTTAGTGGGGGTAGCAATCAGCCCCAGCATTTT. Protein: CSVVSGGSNQPQHF.

Turning to this clonotype: This may be a read error: a much more frequent sequence differs by one nucleotide. V and J are TRBV12-3 or TRBV12-4 and TRBJ2-1; tentatively, D is TRBD2 (6 bases). This CDR3 contains 15 residues. V was trimmed by 3 bases and J by 10 bases, leaving 19 bases between them. CDR3 residues: CASSFAGRAVGEQFF. For the CDR3, the DNA is TGTGCCAGCAGTTTTGCGGGGCGGGCGGTCGGGGAGCAGTTCTTC.

In the case of this clonotype: The junction shows a germline mismatch at one end, possibly a read error. This rearrangement joins TRBV5-4 to TRBJ2-7; 8 bases align to TRBD2. The CDR3 is made up of 13 amino acids. Germline values: CDR1 SGHNT, CDR2 YYREEE (reference sequence). CDR3 in DNA: TGTGCCAGCAGCTTGGGTACCGGGACTAGTGTGCACTTC. Translating gives CASSLGTGTSVHF.

This clonotype has ten or more counts. V is TRBV11-2 and J is TRBJ2-7; no firm D call. The CDR3 is 13 residues long. Trimming cost V 2 bases and J 4 bases, with 9 bases left between them. Germline V gene sequence: CDR1 SGHAT, CDR2 FQNNGV. The CDR3 loop reads CASSLTPQYEQYF. In DNA form, the CDR3 reads TGTGCCAGCAGCTTAACACCACAGTACGAGCAGTACTTC.

This clonotype was recorded many times. The rearrangement joins TRBV6-1 to TRBJ2-7, with D perhaps matching TRBD1 or TRBD2 (5 bases each). The CDR3 length is 16 residues. Germline CDR1 and CDR2: MNHNS and SASEGT. Trimming took 0 bases from V and 3 from J, leaving 15 bases between them. Written as DNA, the CDR3 is TGTGCCAGCAGTGAAGCGACCAGGGACGGCCTCTACGAGCAGTACTTC. Translation: CASSEATRDGLYEQYF.

This clonotype was seen ten or more times. This chain uses TRBV12-3 or TRBV12-4 with TRBJ2-1, with 15 bases fitting TRBD2. The J segment lost 7 bases and the V segment lost 8 bases, leaving 9 bases of the junction unmatched. The CDR3 consists of 16 residues. This CDR3 is CASLWTSGRVGNEQFF. DNA of the CDR3: TGTGCCAGCCTATGGACTAGCGGGAGGGTGGGTAATGAGCAGTTCTTC.

This clonotype was seen at least ten times. The chain uses TRBV2 and TRBJ2-2; a weak D match, TRBD2 (5 bases). Germline assignment: CDR1 SNHLY and CDR2 FYNNEI. The CDR3 has 17 amino acids. V was trimmed by 3 bases and J by 5 bases, leaving 19 bases between them. This CDR3 is CASSEGLWGVETGELFF. In nucleotides, the CDR3 is TGTGCCAGCAGTGAGGGCTTGTGGGGAGTAGAGACCGGGGAGCTGTTTTTT.

This clonotype was seen ten or more times. This chain uses TRBV4-3 with TRBJ2-1; D is perhaps TRBD1 or TRBD2 (5 bases each). The CDR3 totals 16 residues. V was cut by 0 bases and J by 7 bases, with 16 bases left in between. CDR1 and CDR2 (germline): LGHNA, YSLEER. The CDR3 protein is CASSQDSARGENEQFF. The CDR3 DNA follows: TGCGCCAGCAGCCAAGATTCTGCTAGGGGAGAGAATGAGCAGTTCTTC.